This T cell receptor beta chain was profiled in a study of molecular identifiers for immune sequencing clone quantification. MiXCR was run by TCRdb on the PCR reads, yielding one entry per CDR3 protein. In the table there are fewer than 350,000 distinct CDR3 sequences, roughly a quarter of which are singletons. Sorting selected naive CD8 T cells with a CD8+CD4-CCR7+CD45RA+ phenotype. Findings and limits, study-wide: Clones above 20 RNA copies contained over 97% of effector molecules but under 1% of naive ones. In cases of identical TCR molecules sharing a barcode, highly expanded clone sizes could be underestimated.

A word on this clonotype: Its antigen is not known. Being one base from a much bigger clone, this may be a read error.

What was sequenced was naive CD8+ T cells from blood, with Jurkat cell RNA spiked in. The sample's subset: FACS-sorted CD8+CD4-CCR7+CD45RA+ naive T cells. This receptor was obtained from a human donor in good health. Some libraries in this study had Jurkat cell RNA spiked in.

This CDR3 reads CASSYRAGSVDEQLF. As DNA, the CDR3 is TGTGCCAGCAGTTACCGGGCGGGATCGGTTGATGAGCAGCTCTTC. This chain joins TRBV6-6 and TRBJ2-1; TRBD2 might be the D (6 bases). The CDR3 covers 15 residues. Germline V gene data show CDR1 as MNHNY and CDR2 as SVGAGI (reference sequence).